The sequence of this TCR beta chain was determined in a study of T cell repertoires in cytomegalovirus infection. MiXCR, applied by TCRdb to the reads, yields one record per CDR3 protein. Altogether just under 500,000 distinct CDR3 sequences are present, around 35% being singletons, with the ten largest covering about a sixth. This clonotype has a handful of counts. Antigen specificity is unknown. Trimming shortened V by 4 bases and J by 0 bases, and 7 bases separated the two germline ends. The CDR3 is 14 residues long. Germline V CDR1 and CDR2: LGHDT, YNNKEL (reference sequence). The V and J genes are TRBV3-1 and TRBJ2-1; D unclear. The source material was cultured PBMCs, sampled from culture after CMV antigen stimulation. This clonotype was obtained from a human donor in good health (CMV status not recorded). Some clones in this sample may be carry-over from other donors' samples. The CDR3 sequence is CASSRLRSYNEQFF. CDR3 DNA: TGTGCCAGCAGCCGACTTCGCTCCTACAATGAGCAGTTCTTC.